This T cell receptor (beta chain) was retrieved from a study of T cell changes during pregnancy in multiple sclerosis. The method was immunoSEQ multiplex PCR; TCRdb's version includes in-frame clones alone and lacks a portion of them. There are some 55,000 clones in the sample; about 87% occur only once, and about 5.7% lies in the top ten. This CDR3 contains 14 residues. V lost 2 bases and J lost 8, with 10 bases in between. Looked up from germline, CDR1 is MDHEN and CDR2 is SYDVKM. The chain uses TRBV28 and TRBJ1-6; D possibly corresponds to TRBD1 (5 bases). The sequence came from a human donor whose cells served as feeder cells for cultures in a pregnancy study. Sequencing was performed on peripheral blood from another person, used as feeder cells. CDR3 protein: CASSLGGVDSPLHF. CDR3 bases: TGTGCCAGCAGTTTAGGAGGGGTGGATTCACCCCTCCACTTT. The whole variable domain, filled in from reference TRBV28 and TRBJ1-6, reads DVKVTQSSRYLVKRTGEKVFLECVQDMDHENMFWYRQDPGLGLRLIYFSYDVKMKEKGDIPEGYSVSREKKERFSLILESASTNQTSMYLCASSLGGVDSPLHFGNGTRLTVT.